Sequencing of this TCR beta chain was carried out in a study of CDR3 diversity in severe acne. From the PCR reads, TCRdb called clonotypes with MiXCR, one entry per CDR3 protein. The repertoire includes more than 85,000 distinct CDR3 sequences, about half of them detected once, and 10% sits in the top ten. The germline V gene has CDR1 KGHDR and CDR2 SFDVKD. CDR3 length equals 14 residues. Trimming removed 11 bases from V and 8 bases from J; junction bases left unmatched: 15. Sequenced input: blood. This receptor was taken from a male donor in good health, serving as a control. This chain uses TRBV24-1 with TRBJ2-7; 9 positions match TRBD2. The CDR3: CASSRTGTSRKQYF. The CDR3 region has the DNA TGTGCCAGCAGCAGAACCGGGACTAGCAGGAAGCAGTACTTC.